One sample yielded the 7 T cell receptor beta chains listed below, sequenced in a study of T-cell reconstitution after alpha-beta-depleted transplantation in children. Unique molecular identifiers were used to barcode this TCRbeta library. MiXCR, run by TCRdb on the PCR reads, gives a single entry per CDR3 protein. The data show fewer than 700,000 distinct CDR3 sequences, 10% to 15% seen once. The material sequenced was PBMCs, mostly from graft donor cells, taken 360 days after TCRalphabeta/CD19-depleted stem cell transplant. Receptors originate from a male patient under 18 who had a stem cell transplant for acute myeloid leukemia, so the T cells may come from the graft donor.

The chain is built from TRBV3-1 and TRBJ2-7; 14 positions match TRBD2. Trimming cost V 0 bases and J 1 base; bases outside gene matches: 5. The germline V gene has CDR1 LGHDT and CDR2 YNNKEL (reference sequence). CDR3 length equals 18 residues. DNA for the CDR3: TGTGCCAGCAGCCAAGATGGGACTAGCGGGAGTGATTCCTACGAGCAGTACTTC. Translating gives CASSQDGTSGSDSYEQYF.

This clonotype was seen a handful of times. V and J are TRBV10-3 and TRBJ2-3; TRBD2 matches 8 bases. CDR1 and CDR2 (germline): ENHRY, SYGVKD. V shed 0 bases and J 0 bases; nucleotides not matched to a gene: 5. The CDR3 length is 17 residues. The CDR3 region has the DNA TGTGCCATCAGTGAGTCGATCTCTAGCGGGAGCACAGATACGCAGTATTTT. This translates into CAISESISSGSTDTQYF.

The J gene is TRBJ2-7, the V gene TRBV28; 11 bases agree with TRBD2. Germline V CDR1 and CDR2: MDHEN, SYDVKM. V lost 8 bases and J lost 4; bases outside the gene matches: 10. The CDR3 loop spans 15 amino acids. CDR3 nucleotide sequence: TGTGCCAGCCTCGGGCCGCTAGCGGGAGGATACGAGCAGTACTTC. Translating it yields CASLGPLAGGYEQYF.

V gene TRBV28 combines with J gene TRBJ2-5; TRBD1 agrees at 7 bases. Germline V gene lookup returns CDR1 MDHEN and CDR2 SYDVKM. V was clipped by 6 bases and J by 2 bases; unmatched bases: 9. This CDR3 region has 15 residues. In nucleotides, the CDR3 is TGTGCCAGCAGCTACATAGACAGGGTGCAAGAGACCCAGTACTTC. Translating gives CASSYIDRVQETQYF.

This clonotype was counted ten times or more. V usage is TRBV12-3 or TRBV12-4 and J usage is TRBJ2-7; D possibly corresponds to TRBD2 (5 bases). The CDR3 covers 14 residues. V shed 0 bases and J shed 4 bases, with 10 bases lying between them. In DNA, the CDR3 is TGTGCCAGCAGTTTAGCCGGGAAGGGATACGAGCAGTACTTC. This encodes CASSLAGKGYEQYF.

This clonotype was detected ten times or more. The V call is TRBV28, the J call TRBJ1-4, with TRBD1 as a possible D gene (5 bases). This CDR3 contains 12 residues. CDR1 and CDR2 from the germline V gene are MDHEN and SYDVKM. V gave up 6 bases and J gave up 4 bases, with 6 bases separating them. Here the CDR3 DNA reads TGTGCCAGCAGACAGGTTAATGAAAAACTGTTTTTT. Protein: CASRQVNEKLFF. The whole variable domain, filled in from reference TRBV28 and TRBJ1-4, reads DVKVTQSSRYLVKRTGEKVFLECVQDMDHENMFWYRQDPGLGLRLIYFSYDVKMKEKGDIPEGYSVSREKKERFSLILESASTNQTSMYLCASRQVNEKLFFGSGTQLSVL.

The V and J genes are TRBV29-1 and TRBJ1-1, with D perhaps TRBD1 (6 bases). This CDR3 is built from 13 residues. Trimming cost V 7 bases and J 1 base, with 13 bases left between them. Germline CDR1 SQVTM, CDR2 ANQGSEA. CDR3 DNA: TGCAGCGGGGGAGGGGGGACGAACACTGAAGCTTTCTTT. Encoded protein: CSGGGGTNTEAFF.